The 31 T cell receptor beta chains below were found in one sample sequenced in a study of cytotoxic CD8 clonotypes in ibrutinib-treated CLL. Only in-frame clones appear in the TCRdb table, and some are missing; sequencing was by immunoSEQ multiplex PCR. The sample lists about 49,000 clones, 69% occurring once. The sample here was PBMCs, taken after 12 months of ibrutinib treatment. The source is a human donor with chronic lymphocytic leukemia.

This clone was seen only a few times. J is TRBJ2-6 and V is TRBV6-5; no clear D. This CDR3 comprises 14 residues. V gave up 6 bases and J gave up 0 bases, with 6 bases separating them. Germline-derived CDR1 and CDR2 are MNHEY and SVGAGI. CDR3 in amino acids: CASRQTSGANVLTF. The CDR3 DNA is TGTGCCAGCAGACAGACCTCTGGGGCCAACGTCCTGACTTTC.

The DNA for the CDR3 is TGTGCCAGCAGCACACAAGGACACACTGAAGCTTTCTTT. This gives the protein CASSTQGHTEAFF. The V call is TRBV9, the J call TRBJ1-1; D not resolved. Germline CDR1 reads SGDLS; CDR2 reads YYNGEE. The length of the CDR3 is 13 residues. The germline V and J ends were trimmed by 4 bases and 3 bases, with 10 bases remaining between them.

This clone occurred once. The rearrangement uses TRBV5-1 and TRBJ1-2, with 7 bases fitting TRBD1. J lost 1 base, V lost 1 base, and 4 bases had no gene match. The CDR3 is 15 residues long. Germline V gives CDR1 SGHRS, CDR2 YFSETQ. CDR3 bases: TGCGCCAGCAGCTTGAACAGGGGAAATAACTATGGCTACACCTTC. Its protein is CASSLNRGNNYGYTF. Using reference TRBV5-1 and TRBJ1-2 for the parts outside the CDR3, the full variable domain is KAGVTQTPRYLIKTRGQQVTLSCSPISGHRSVSWYQQTPGQGLQFLFEYFSETQRNKGNFPGRFSGRQFSNSRSEMNVSTLELGDSALYLCASSLNRGNNYGYTFGSGTRLTVV.

The gene calls are TRBV7-2 and TRBJ2-7; 11 bases line up with TRBD2. J was trimmed by 4 bases and V by 6 bases; bases with no gene match: 8. The CDR3 consists of 15 residues. Per germline, CDR1 SGHTA and CDR2 FQGNSA. The CDR3 nucleotides read TGTGCCAGCAGTTTCAATAGCGGGGGGGCATACGAGCAGTACTTC. It yields the protein CASSFNSGGAYEQYF.

The rearrangement joins TRBV30 to TRBJ2-1, with TRBD2 matching over 9 bases. The CDR3 sequence is 14 residues long. Germline CDR1 is GTSNPN and CDR2 is SVGIG (reference sequence). Germline trimming cut 4 bases from V and 5 bases from J; bases unmatched to any gene: 6. CDR3 nucleotide sequence: TGTGCCTGGACTAGCGGGGTGGCGAACAATGAGCAGTTCTTC. Translated, it gives CAWTSGVANNEQFF.

The gene calls are TRBV9 and TRBJ1-1, with D possibly TRBD1 on 5 matching bases. The V end lost 3 bases, the J end lost 2 bases, and 14 bases lay between the germline ends. In germline, CDR1 is SGDLS, CDR2 YYNGEE. CDR3 length equals 15 residues. The CDR3 nucleotides are TGTGCCAGCAGCGCCGGGGGGGTGTCAAACACTGAAGCTTTCTTT. It yields the protein CASSAGGVSNTEAFF.

The genes are TRBV4-2 and TRBJ2-7, with 10 nucleotides matching TRBD1. The CDR3 covers 15 residues. Germline loops: CDR1 LGHNA, CDR2 YNFKEQ. V shed 2 bases and J 3 bases; nucleotides not matched to a gene: 4. CDR3 sequence reads: CASSQPGTGVYEQYF. As DNA, the CDR3 is TGTGCCAGCAGCCAACCCGGGACAGGGGTCTACGAGCAGTACTTC.

The V call is TRBV5-1, the J call TRBJ2-7; 7 nucleotides line up with TRBD1. The V segment lost 4 bases and the J segment 4 bases; nucleotides outside the gene matches: 5. CDR1 and CDR2 (germline): SGHRS, YFSETQ. The CDR3 spans 13 residues. The CDR3 here is CASSRTGRYEQYF. CDR3 coding DNA: TGCGCCAGCAGCCGGACAGGCAGATACGAGCAGTACTTC. Drawing the rest from reference TRBV5-1 and TRBJ2-7, the complete variable domain is KAGVTQTPRYLIKTRGQQVTLSCSPISGHRSVSWYQQTPGQGLQFLFEYFSETQRNKGNFPGRFSGRQFSNSRSEMNVSTLELGDSALYLCASSRTGRYEQYFGPGTRLTVT.

The chain has TRBV6-1 and TRBJ2-7, with a tentative D call TRBD1 (6 bases). The CDR3 runs to 14 residues. Germline CDR1 reads MNHNS; CDR2 reads SASEGT. Trimming cost V 3 bases and J 3 bases, with 12 bases left between them. CDR3 in amino acids: CASSEVRGIYEQYF. CDR3 nucleotide sequence: TGTGCCAGCAGTGAGGTCAGGGGAATCTACGAGCAGTACTTC.

The gene calls are TRBV12-5 and TRBJ2-1; a possible D gene is TRBD2 (5 bases). Germline V gene data show CDR1 as LGHNT and CDR2 as FRNRAP. The CDR3 length is 13 residues. V was trimmed by 3 bases and J by 5 bases, leaving 8 bases between them. This CDR3 reads CASGFEGHNEQFF. The CDR3 nucleotides read TGTGCTAGTGGTTTCGAGGGCCACAATGAGCAGTTCTTC.

The chain recombines TRBV7-9 with TRBJ2-7; tentatively, D is TRBD1 (6 bases). The CDR3 extends over 18 amino acids. V dropped 5 bases and J dropped 0 bases, with 23 bases sitting between them. The germline V gene has CDR1 SEHNR and CDR2 FQNEAQ (reference sequence). This chain's CDR3 is CASSISTRPGTYSYEQYF. In DNA, the CDR3 is TGTGCCAGCAGCATTAGTACCCGACCCGGGACATACTCCTACGAGCAGTACTTC.

The genes are TRBV7-3 and TRBJ2-1; the match to TRBD2 covers 10 bases. The CDR3 covers 16 residues. The V segment lost 5 bases and the J segment 4 bases; nucleotides outside the gene matches: 8. Germline CDR1 and CDR2: SGHTA and FQGTGA. CDR3 region: CASSQASGGAYNEQFF. In DNA form, the CDR3 reads TGTGCCAGCAGCCAGGCAAGCGGGGGGGCGTACAATGAGCAGTTCTTC.

The V gene is TRBV28, the J gene TRBJ1-2; D is uncertain. Trimming pared 5 bases from V and 2 bases from J, leaving 9 bases between. The germline CDR1 and CDR2 sequences are MDHEN and SYDVKM. This CDR3 spans 13 amino acids. The CDR3 is CASSTELNYGYTF. The CDR3 DNA follows: TGTGCCAGCAGTACCGAACTCAACTATGGCTACACCTTC.

The rearrangement links TRBV7-9 to TRBJ1-2, with TRBD1 matching 9 bases. The trim removed 4 bases at V and 3 bases at J, leaving 3 bases unmatched. This CDR3 spans 14 amino acids. In germline, CDR1 is SEHNR, CDR2 FQNEAQ (reference sequence). The CDR3 region has the DNA TGTGCCAGCAGCTCCGGGACAGGGTACTATGGCTACACCTTC. It is translated as CASSSGTGYYGYTF.

This chain links TRBV28 with TRBJ2-3; D possibly uses TRBD1 or TRBD2 (5 bases each). Germline V CDR1 and CDR2: MDHEN, SYDVKM. The CDR3 covers 14 residues. The V end was cut by 10 bases, the J end by 3 bases, with 17 bases between. The CDR3: CATVSGGATDTQYF. The DNA for the CDR3 is TGTGCCACCGTTAGTGGGGGAGCTACAGATACGCAGTATTTT. The variable domain in full, with the rest retrieved from reference TRBV28 and TRBJ2-3, is DVKVTQSSRYLVKRTGEKVFLECVQDMDHENMFWYRQDPGLGLRLIYFSYDVKMKEKGDIPEGYSVSREKKERFSLILESASTNQTSMYLCATVSGGATDTQYFGPGTRLTVL.

V gene TRBV28 combines with J gene TRBJ1-2; maybe TRBD1 (6 bases). Between the trimmed V and J ends, which lost 5 bases and 4 bases, there was a span of 11 bases. The germline gives CDR1 MDHEN, CDR2 SYDVKM. The CDR3 totals 13 residues. The chain's CDR3 is CASSTPGVYGYTF. In DNA, the CDR3 is TGTGCCAGCAGTACCCCAGGGGTCTATGGCTACACCTTC.

The chain links TRBV15 to TRBJ2-7; D remains ambiguous. Germline-derived CDR1 and CDR2 are LNHNV and YYDKDF (reference sequence). The CDR3 is made up of 14 amino acids. Trimming took off 6 bases at V and 2 bases at J, with 14 bases between the two ends. In nucleotides, the CDR3 is TGTGCCACCAGGGACGCCCGGACGCCCTACGAGCAGTACTTC. It specifies CATRDARTPYEQYF.

This clone showed up just once. V gene TRBV9 combines with J gene TRBJ1-1; 9 nucleotides align to TRBD1. The CDR3 covers 17 residues. The V gene end was trimmed by 3 bases and the J gene end by 3 bases; junction bases not matched to a gene: 12. CDR1 is SGDLS, CDR2 YYNGEE, per germline. CDR3 nucleotides: TGTGCCAGCAGCGCCAGTCCGTACAGGGGGCTTGACACTGAAGCTTTCTTT. Translated: CASSASPYRGLDTEAFF.

The chain couples TRBV27 to TRBJ2-5, with 7 bases aligning to TRBD2. CDR1 is MNHEY, CDR2 SMNVEV, per germline (reference sequence). CDR3 length: 15 amino acids. V lost 5 bases to trimming and J lost 1 base; unmatched junction nucleotides: 7. CDR3 DNA: TGTGCCAGCAGTCCCGGGGCGGGAGCCCAAGAGACCCAGTACTTC. This codes for CASSPGAGAQETQYF.

The chain has TRBV18 and TRBJ2-1; D is possibly TRBD1 (6 bases). The CDR3 is 13 amino acids. The germline V gene has CDR1 KGHSH and CDR2 LQKENI. V lost 4 bases and J lost 9, with 13 bases in between. CDR3 amino acids: CASSLDTRGEQFF. The CDR3 DNA is TGTGCCAGCTCACTAGATACCAGGGGTGAGCAGTTCTTC.

V gene TRBV12-2 combines with J gene TRBJ1-1. TRBV12-2 is recorded as a pseudogene. The CDR3 runs 13 residues. CDR3 in amino acids: CASRRELNTEAFF. Written as DNA, the CDR3 is TGTGCATCCCGACGGGAACTGAACACTGAAGCTTTCTTT.

This clone was observed a handful of times. The V gene is TRBV5-1, the J gene TRBJ2-1; a possible D gene is TRBD2 (6 bases). Trimming left V 0 bases short and J 5 bases short, with 12 bases between. The CDR3 length is 15 residues. Germline loops: CDR1 SGHRS, CDR2 YFSETQ. In DNA, the CDR3 is TGCGCCAGCAGCTTGGCGGGGGTGGCGAACAATGAGCAGTTCTTC. Translation gives CASSLAGVANNEQFF.

The chain employs TRBV6-6 and TRBJ2-1; D is perhaps TRBD1 (5 bases). Per the germline V gene, CDR1 is MNHNY and CDR2 is SVGAGI (reference sequence). This CDR3 has 14 amino acids. V was cut by 2 bases and J by 8 bases, with 13 bases left in between. This chain's CDR3 is CASSYDGRVDEQFF. The CDR3 bases are TGTGCCAGCAGTTACGACGGCAGGGTTGATGAGCAGTTCTTC.

In the case of this clone: A much larger clone lies a single base off, so this may be a read error. The chain has TRBV11-2 and TRBJ1-5; D ambiguous. The CDR3 contains 13 residues. Per the germline V gene, CDR1 is SGHAT and CDR2 is FQNNGV. V was clipped by 5 bases and J by 0 bases, with 5 bases between them. The CDR3 DNA reads TGTGCCAGCAGCCCCAATAGCAATCAGCCCCAGCATTTT. Protein sequence: CASSPNSNQPQHF. The full variable domain, in which reference TRBV11-2 and TRBJ1-5 provide the parts outside the CDR3, is EAGVAQSPRYKIIEKRQSVAFWCNPISGHATLYWYQQILGQGPKLLIQFQNNGVVDDSQLPKDRFSAERLKGVDSTLKIQPAKLEDSAVYLCASSPNSNQPQHFGDGTRLSIL.

CDR3 region: CAWSIRQGRFYGYTF. CDR3 bases: TGTGCCTGGAGTATCCGGCAGGGGCGCTTCTATGGCTACACCTTC. This chain connects TRBV30 to TRBJ1-2; D may be TRBD1 (6 bases). V was trimmed by 2 bases and J by 4 bases, leaving 17 bases between them. The CDR3 is made up of 15 amino acids. Germline CDR1 is GTSNPN and CDR2 is SVGIG (reference sequence).

The rearrangement joins TRBV9 to TRBJ1-2; TRBD1 might be the D (6 bases). The V end was cut by 4 bases, the J end by 0 bases, with 16 bases between. This CDR3 is 16 amino acids long. CDR1 is SGDLS and CDR2 is YYNGEE in the germline V gene. For the CDR3, the DNA is TGTGCCAGCAGCCCTTGGGGGGGCGGCGCTAACTATGGCTACACCTTC. Translating gives CASSPWGGGANYGYTF. Looking up the rest from reference TRBV9 and TRBJ1-2 gives the full variable domain: DSGVTQTPKHLITATGQRVTLRCSPRSGDLSVYWYQQSLDQGLQFLIQYYNGEERAKGNILERFSAQQFPDLHSELNLSSLELGDSALYFCASSPWGGGANYGYTFGSGTRLTVV.

This rearrangement joins TRBV11-2 to TRBJ2-7, with 7 bases fitting TRBD1. The junction had 7 bases not matched to a gene; V was cut back by 6 bases and J by 5 bases. This CDR3 region has 13 residues. From germline, CDR1 is SGHAT and CDR2 FQNNGV. The CDR3 region is CASRTGTVNEQYF. The CDR3 DNA follows: TGTGCCAGCAGAACCGGGACAGTAAACGAGCAGTACTTC.

This clone was seen more than once but under ten times. The chain joins TRBV19 to TRBJ1-1; D unclear. The CDR3 runs to 16 residues. V was pared by 10 bases and J by 1 base, with 22 bases between. The germline gives CDR1 LNHDA, CDR2 SQIVND (reference sequence). CDR3 sequence (DNA): TGTGCCACTTCAACCAGGAGGCAGCTAACGAACACTGAAGCTTTCTTT. This gives the protein CATSTRRQLTNTEAFF.

The chain employs TRBV6-6 and TRBJ2-7; TRBD1 agrees at 11 bases. There are 14 residues in the CDR3. V lost 6 bases and J lost 4; bases outside the gene matches: 5. Germline V gene data show CDR1 as MNHNY and CDR2 as SVGAGI (reference sequence). The CDR3 coding sequence is TGTGCCAGCAGCCGGGGACAGGGGGGGTACGAGCAGTACTTC. Amino acids: CASSRGQGGYEQYF.

The V gene is TRBV5-6, the J gene TRBJ2-1; 11 bases map to TRBD2. The CDR3 extends over 17 amino acids. The germline V gene encodes CDR1 SGHDT and CDR2 YYEEEE. V was pared by 5 bases and J by 3 bases, with 10 bases of the junction left unmatched. The CDR3 DNA sequence: TGTGCCAGCAGTCACCTAGCGACTAGCGGGGACTACAATGAGCAGTTCTTC. It codes for CASSHLATSGDYNEQFF.

The chain joins TRBV4-1 to TRBJ2-7; 11 bases align to TRBD2. Germline V gene sequence: CDR1 MGHRA, CDR2 YSYEKL. V gave up 3 bases and J gave up 1 base; unmatched junction bases: 2. CDR3 length equals 15 residues. CDR3 protein: CASSHGTSGSYEQYF. Here the CDR3 DNA reads TGCGCCAGCAGCCACGGGACTAGCGGATCCTACGAGCAGTACTTC.